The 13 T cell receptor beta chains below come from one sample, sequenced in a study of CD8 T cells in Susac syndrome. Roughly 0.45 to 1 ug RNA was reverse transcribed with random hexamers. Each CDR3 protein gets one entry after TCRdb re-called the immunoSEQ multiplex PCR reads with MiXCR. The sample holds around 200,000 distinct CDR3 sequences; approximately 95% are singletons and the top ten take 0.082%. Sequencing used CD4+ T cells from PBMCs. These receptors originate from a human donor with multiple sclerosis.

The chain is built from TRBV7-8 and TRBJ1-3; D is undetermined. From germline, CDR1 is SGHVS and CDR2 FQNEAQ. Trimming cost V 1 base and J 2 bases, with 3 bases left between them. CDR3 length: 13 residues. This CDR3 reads CASSLGAGNTIYF. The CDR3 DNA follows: TGTGCCAGCAGCTTAGGGGCTGGAAACACCATATATTTT.

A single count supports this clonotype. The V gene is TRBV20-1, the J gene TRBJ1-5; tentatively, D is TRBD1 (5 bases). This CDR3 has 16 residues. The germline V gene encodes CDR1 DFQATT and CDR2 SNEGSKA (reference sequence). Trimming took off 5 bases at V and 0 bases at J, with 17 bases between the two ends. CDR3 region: CSALGERAYSNQPQHF. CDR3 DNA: TGCAGTGCTCTGGGGGAAAGGGCCTATAGCAATCAGCCCCAGCATTTT.

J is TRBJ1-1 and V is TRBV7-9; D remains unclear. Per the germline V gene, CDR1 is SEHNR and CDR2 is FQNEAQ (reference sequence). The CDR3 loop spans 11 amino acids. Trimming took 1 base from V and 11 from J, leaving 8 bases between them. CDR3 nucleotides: TGTGCCAGCAGCTTAGGGGAGGTGGCTTTCTTT. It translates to CASSLGEVAFF.

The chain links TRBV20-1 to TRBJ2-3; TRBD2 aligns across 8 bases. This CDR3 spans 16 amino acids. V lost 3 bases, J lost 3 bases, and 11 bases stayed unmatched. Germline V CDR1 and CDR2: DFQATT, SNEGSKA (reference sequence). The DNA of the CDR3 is TGCAGTGCTAGTCAACGGCGGGGGGCCGGGACAGATACGCAGTATTTT. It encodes CSASQRRGAGTDTQYF.

CDR3 amino acids: CASGDGPGELFF. The CDR3 bases are TGTGCTAGTGGTGATGGACCCGGGGAGCTGTTTTTT. The chain employs TRBV12-5 and TRBJ2-2; no clear D gene. The CDR3 has 12 amino acids. The V gene lost 5 bases and the J gene lost 6 bases, with 7 bases spanning the gap. Germline CDR1 is LGHNT and CDR2 is FRNRAP.

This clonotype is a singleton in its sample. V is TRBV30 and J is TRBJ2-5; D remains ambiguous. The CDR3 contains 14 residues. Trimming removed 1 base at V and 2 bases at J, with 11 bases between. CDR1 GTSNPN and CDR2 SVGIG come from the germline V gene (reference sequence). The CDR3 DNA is TGTGCCTGGAGTGAAGTCAGCCTTCAAGAGACCCAGTACTTC. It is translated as CAWSEVSLQETQYF.

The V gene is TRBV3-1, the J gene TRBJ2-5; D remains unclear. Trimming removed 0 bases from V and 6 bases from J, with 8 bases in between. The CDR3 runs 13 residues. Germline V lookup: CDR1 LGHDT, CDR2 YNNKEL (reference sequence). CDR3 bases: TGTGCCAGCAGCCAAGAGGGTGGAAAGACCCAGTACTTC. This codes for CASSQEGGKTQYF.

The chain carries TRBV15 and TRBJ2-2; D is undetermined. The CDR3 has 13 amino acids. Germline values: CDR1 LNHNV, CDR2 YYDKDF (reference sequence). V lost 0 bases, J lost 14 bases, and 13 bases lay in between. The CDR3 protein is CATSREAVRLLFF. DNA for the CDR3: TGTGCCACCAGCAGAGAGGCAGTGAGGTTACTGTTTTTT. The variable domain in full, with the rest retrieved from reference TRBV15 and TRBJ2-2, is DAMVIQNPRYQVTQFGKPVTLSCSQTLNHNVMYWYQQKSSQAPKLLFHYYDKDFNNEADTPDNFQSRRPNTSFCFLDIRSPGLGDTAMYLCATSREAVRLLFFGEGSRLTVL.

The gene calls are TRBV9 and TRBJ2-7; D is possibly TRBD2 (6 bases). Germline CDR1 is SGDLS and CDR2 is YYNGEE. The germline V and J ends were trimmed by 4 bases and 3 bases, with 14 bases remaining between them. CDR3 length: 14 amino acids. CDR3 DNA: TGTGCCAGCAGCCCTGGGAGGACTCTCTACGAGCAGTACTTC. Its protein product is CASSPGRTLYEQYF. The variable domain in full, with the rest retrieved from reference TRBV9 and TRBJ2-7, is DSGVTQTPKHLITATGQRVTLRCSPRSGDLSVYWYQQSLDQGLQFLIQYYNGEERAKGNILERFSAQQFPDLHSELNLSSLELGDSALYFCASSPGRTLYEQYFGPGTRLTVT.

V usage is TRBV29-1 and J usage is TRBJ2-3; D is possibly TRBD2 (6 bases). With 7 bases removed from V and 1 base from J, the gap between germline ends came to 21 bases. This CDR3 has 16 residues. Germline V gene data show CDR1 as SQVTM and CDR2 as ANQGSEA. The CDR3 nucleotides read TGCAGCGCTGAGGGAGGTGCGTTCAGCGGCACAGATACGCAGTATTTT. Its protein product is CSAEGGAFSGTDTQYF.

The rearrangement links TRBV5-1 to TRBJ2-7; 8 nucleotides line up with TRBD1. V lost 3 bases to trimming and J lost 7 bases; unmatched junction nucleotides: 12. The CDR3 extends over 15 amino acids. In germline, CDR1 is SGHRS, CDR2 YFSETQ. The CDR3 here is CASSWSGTGPEEQYF. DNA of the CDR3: TGCGCCAGCAGCTGGTCCGGGACAGGCCCCGAGGAGCAGTACTTC.

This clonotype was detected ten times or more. This CDR3 is CASSLGPDYEQYV. In DNA form, the CDR3 reads TGTGCCAGCAGTTTGGGCCCGGACTACGAGCAGTACGTC. V is TRBV7-3 and J is TRBJ2-7; D is unclear. Trimming cost V 6 bases and J 3 bases, with 12 bases left between them. The germline gives CDR1 SGHTA, CDR2 FQGTGA. This CDR3 region has 13 residues.

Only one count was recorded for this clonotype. The CDR3 is CSALRGTPRTEAFF. The CDR3 DNA is TGCAGTGCGCTACGGGGAACCCCAAGGACTGAAGCTTTCTTT. The chain joins TRBV20-1 to TRBJ1-1; D is ambiguous. The V gene's germline CDR1 is DFQATT and CDR2 SNEGSKA (reference sequence). The V gene lost 6 bases and the J gene lost 5 bases, with 19 bases spanning the gap. The CDR3 spans 14 residues.